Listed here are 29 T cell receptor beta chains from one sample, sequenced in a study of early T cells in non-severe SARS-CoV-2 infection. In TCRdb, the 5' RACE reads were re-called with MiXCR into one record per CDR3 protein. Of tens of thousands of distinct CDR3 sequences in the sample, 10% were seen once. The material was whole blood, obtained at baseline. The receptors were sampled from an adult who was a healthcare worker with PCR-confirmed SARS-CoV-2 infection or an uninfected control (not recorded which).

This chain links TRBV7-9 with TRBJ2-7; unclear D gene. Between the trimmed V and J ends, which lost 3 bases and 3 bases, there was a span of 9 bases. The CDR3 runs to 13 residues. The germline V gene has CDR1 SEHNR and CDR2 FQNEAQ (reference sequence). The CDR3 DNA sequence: TGTGCCAGCAGCTTGGTCAGTTACTACGAGCAGTACTTC. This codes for CASSLVSYYEQYF.

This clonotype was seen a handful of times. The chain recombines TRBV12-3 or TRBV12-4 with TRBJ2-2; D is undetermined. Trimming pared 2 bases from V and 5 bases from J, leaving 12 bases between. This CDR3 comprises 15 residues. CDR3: CASSLTPQGTGELFF. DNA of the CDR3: TGTGCCAGCAGTTTAACCCCCCAAGGAACCGGGGAGCTGTTTTTT.

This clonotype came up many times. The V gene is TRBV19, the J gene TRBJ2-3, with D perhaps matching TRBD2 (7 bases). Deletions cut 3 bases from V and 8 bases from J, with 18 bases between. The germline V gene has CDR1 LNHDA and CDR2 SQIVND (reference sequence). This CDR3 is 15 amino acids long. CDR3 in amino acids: CASSIPRRGLSTQYF. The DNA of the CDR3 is TGTGCCAGTAGTATCCCTAGGCGGGGGCTTTCTACGCAGTATTTT.

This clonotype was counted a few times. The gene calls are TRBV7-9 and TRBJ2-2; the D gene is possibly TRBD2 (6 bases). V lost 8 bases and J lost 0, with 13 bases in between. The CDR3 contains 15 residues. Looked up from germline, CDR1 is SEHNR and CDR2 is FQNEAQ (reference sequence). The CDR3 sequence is CASPPGSSNTGELFF. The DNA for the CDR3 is TGTGCCAGCCCTCCCGGGAGCTCGAACACCGGGGAGCTGTTTTTT.

CDR3 sequence (DNA): TGTGCCAGTAGTACGTCAGGGGATGAGCAGTTCTTC. It encodes CASSTSGDEQFF. V usage is TRBV19 and J usage is TRBJ2-1; maybe TRBD1 (6 bases). CDR1 and CDR2 from the germline V gene are LNHDA and SQIVND (reference sequence). V was pared by 4 bases and J by 8 bases, with 9 bases between. The length of the CDR3 is 12 residues.

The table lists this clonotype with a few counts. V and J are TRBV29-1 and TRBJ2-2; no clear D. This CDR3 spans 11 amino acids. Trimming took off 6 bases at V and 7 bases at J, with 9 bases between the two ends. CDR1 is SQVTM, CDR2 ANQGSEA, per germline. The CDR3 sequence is CSVGKGGELFF. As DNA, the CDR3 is TGCAGCGTGGGAAAGGGCGGGGAGCTGTTTTTT.

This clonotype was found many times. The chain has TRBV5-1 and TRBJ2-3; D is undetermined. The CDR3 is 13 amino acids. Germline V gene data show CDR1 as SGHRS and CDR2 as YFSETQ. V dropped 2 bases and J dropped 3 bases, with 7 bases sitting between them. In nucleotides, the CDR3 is TGCGCCAGCAGCTTAGAATGGACAGATACGCAGTATTTT. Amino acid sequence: CASSLEWTDTQYF.

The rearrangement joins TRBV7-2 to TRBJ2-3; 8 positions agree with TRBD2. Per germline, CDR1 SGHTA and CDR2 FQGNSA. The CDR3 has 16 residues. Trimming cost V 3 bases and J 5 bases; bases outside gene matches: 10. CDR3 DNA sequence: TGTGCCAGCAGCTTCCAACGGGGGGGCGACAGAGATACGCAGTATTTT. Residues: CASSFQRGGDRDTQYF. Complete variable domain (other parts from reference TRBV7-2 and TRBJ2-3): GAGVSQSPSNKVTEKGKDVELRCDPISGHTALYWYRQSLGQGLEFLIYFQGNSAPDKSGLPSDRFSAERTGGSVSTLTIQRTQQEDSAVYLCASSFQRGGDRDTQYFGPGTRLTVL.

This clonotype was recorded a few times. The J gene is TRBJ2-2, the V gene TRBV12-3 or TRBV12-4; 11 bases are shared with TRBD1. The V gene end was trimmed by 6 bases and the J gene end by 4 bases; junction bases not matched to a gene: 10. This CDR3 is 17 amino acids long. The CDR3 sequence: CASSSGQGAAITGELFF. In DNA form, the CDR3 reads TGTGCCAGCAGCTCCGGACAGGGGGCTGCGATCACCGGGGAGCTGTTTTTT.

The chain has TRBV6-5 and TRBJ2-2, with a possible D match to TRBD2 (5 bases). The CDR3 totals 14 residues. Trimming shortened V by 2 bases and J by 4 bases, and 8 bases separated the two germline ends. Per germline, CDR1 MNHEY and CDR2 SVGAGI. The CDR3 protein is CASSYGGSTGELFF. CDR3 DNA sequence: TGTGCCAGCAGTTACGGCGGGTCCACCGGGGAGCTGTTTTTT.

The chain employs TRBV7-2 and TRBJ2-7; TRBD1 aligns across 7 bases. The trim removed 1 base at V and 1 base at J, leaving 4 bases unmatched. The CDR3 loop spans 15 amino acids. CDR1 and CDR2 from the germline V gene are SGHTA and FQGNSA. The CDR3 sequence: CASSLGGGHSYEQYF. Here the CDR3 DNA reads TGTGCCAGCAGCTTAGGAGGGGGCCATTCCTACGAGCAGTACTTC.

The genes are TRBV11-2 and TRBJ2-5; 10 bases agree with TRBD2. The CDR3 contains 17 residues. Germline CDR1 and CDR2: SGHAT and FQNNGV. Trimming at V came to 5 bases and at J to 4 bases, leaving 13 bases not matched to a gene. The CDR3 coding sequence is TGTGCCAGCAGCAACCGAGCGGCTAGCGGGGGTCGAGAGACCCAGTACTTC. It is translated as CASSNRAASGGRETQYF. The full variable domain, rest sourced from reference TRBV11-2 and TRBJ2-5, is EAGVAQSPRYKIIEKRQSVAFWCNPISGHATLYWYQQILGQGPKLLIQFQNNGVVDDSQLPKDRFSAERLKGVDSTLKIQPAKLEDSAVYLCASSNRAASGGRETQYFGPGTRLLVL.

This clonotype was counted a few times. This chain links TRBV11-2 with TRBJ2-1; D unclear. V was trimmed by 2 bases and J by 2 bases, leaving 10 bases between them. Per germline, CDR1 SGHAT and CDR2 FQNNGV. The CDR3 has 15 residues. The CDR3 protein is CASSLSYDAYNEQFF. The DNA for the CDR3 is TGTGCCAGCAGCTTAAGTTACGATGCCTACAATGAGCAGTTCTTC.

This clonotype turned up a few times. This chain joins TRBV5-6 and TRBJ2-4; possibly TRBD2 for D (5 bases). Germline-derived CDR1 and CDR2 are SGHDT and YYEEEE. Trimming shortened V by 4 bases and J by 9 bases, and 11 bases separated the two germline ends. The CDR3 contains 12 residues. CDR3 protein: CASSRDELIQYF. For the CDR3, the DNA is TGTGCCAGCAGCCGGGATGAACTCATTCAGTACTTC.

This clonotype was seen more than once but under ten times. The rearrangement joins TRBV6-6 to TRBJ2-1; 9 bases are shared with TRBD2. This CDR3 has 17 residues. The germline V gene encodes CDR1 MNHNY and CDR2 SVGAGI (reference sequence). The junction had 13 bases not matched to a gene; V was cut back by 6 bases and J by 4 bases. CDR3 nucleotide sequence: TGTGCCAGCAGCGCTCAGGTCGCTAGCGGGGTTTACAATGAGCAGTTCTTC. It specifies CASSAQVASGVYNEQFF.

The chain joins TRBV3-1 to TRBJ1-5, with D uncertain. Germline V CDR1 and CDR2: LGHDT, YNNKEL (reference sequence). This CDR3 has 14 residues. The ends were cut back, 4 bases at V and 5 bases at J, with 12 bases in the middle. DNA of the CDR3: TGTGCCAGCAGCCTAACCGGCGGGGATCAGCCCCAGCATTTT. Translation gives CASSLTGGDQPQHF.

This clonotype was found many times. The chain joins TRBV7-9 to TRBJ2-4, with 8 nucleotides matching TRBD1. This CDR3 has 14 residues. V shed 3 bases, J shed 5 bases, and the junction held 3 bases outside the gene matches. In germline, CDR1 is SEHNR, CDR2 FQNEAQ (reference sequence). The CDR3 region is CASSFGTGENIQYF. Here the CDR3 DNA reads TGTGCCAGCAGCTTCGGGACAGGCGAAAACATTCAGTACTTC.

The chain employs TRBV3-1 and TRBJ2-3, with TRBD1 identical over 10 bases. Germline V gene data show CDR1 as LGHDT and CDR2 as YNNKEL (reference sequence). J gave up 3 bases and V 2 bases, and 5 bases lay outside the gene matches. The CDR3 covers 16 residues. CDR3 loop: CASSQLPGQGTDTQYF. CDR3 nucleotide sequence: TGTGCCAGCAGCCAATTACCGGGACAGGGGACAGATACGCAGTATTTT.

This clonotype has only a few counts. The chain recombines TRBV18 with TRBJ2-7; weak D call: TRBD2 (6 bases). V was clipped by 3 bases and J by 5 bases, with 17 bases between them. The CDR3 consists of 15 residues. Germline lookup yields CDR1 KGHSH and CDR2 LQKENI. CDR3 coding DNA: TGTGCCAGCTCACCGAGGGGACTTGTCGTAGACGAGCAGTACTTC. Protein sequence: CASSPRGLVVDEQYF. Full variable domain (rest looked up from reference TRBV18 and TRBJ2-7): NAGVMQNPRHLVRRRGQEARLRCSPMKGHSHVYWYRQLPEEGLKFMVYLQKENIIDESGMPKERFSAEFPKEGPSILRIQQVVRGDSAAYFCASSPRGLVVDEQYFGPGTRLTVT.

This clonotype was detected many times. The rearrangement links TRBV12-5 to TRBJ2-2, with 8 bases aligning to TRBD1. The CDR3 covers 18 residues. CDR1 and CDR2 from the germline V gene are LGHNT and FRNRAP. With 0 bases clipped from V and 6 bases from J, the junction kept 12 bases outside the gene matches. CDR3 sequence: CASGLVLSDRGESGELFF. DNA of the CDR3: TGTGCTAGTGGTTTGGTACTTTCTGACAGGGGAGAGTCCGGGGAGCTGTTTTTT.

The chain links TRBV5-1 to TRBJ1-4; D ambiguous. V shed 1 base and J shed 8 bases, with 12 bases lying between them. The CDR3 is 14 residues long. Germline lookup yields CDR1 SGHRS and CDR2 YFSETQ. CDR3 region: CASSLSTIEEKLFF. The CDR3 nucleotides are TGCGCCAGCAGCTTGAGCACAATAGAGGAAAAACTGTTTTTT. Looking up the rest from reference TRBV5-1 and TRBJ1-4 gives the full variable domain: KAGVTQTPRYLIKTRGQQVTLSCSPISGHRSVSWYQQTPGQGLQFLFEYFSETQRNKGNFPGRFSGRQFSNSRSEMNVSTLELGDSALYLCASSLSTIEEKLFFGSGTQLSVL.

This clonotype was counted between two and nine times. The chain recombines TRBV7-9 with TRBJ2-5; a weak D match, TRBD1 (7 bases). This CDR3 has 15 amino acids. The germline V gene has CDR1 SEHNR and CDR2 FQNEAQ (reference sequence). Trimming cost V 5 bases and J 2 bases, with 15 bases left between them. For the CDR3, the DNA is TGTGCCAGCAGCCCCCAGGGGGGCCAACAAGAGACCCAGTACTTC. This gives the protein CASSPQGGQQETQYF.

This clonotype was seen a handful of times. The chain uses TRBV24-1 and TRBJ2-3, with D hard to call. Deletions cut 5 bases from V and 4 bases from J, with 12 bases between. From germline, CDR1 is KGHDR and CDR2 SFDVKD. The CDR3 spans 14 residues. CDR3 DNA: TGTGCCACCAGTGGGTTACCGTCATCAGATACGCAGTATTTT. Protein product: CATSGLPSSDTQYF.

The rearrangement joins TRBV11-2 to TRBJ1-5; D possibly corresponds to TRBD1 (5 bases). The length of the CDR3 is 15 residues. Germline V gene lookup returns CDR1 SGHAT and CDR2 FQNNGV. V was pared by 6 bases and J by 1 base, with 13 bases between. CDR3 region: CASSFSSGSNQPQHF. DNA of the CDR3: TGTGCCAGCAGTTTTAGTTCAGGGAGCAATCAGCCCCAGCATTTT.

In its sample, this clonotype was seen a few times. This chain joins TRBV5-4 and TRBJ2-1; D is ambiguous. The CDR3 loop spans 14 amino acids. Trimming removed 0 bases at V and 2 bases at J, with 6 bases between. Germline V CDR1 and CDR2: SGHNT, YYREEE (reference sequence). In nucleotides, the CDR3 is TGTGCCAGCAGCTTGGAGAGCACCTACAATGAGCAGTTCTTC. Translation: CASSLESTYNEQFF.

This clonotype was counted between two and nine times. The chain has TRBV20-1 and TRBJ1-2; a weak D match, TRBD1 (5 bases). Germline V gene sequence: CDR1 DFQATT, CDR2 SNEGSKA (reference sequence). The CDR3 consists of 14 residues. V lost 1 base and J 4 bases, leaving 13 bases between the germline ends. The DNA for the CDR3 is TGCAGTGCTAGAGGGTCTACTGGGGGCTATGGCTACACCTTC. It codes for CSARGSTGGYGYTF.

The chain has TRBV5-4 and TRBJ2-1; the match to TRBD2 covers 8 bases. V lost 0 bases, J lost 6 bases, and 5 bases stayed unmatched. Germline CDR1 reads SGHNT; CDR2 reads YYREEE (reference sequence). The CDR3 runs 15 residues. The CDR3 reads CASSLVGAGGNEQFF. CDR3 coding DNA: TGTGCCAGCAGCTTGGTCGGCGCGGGGGGCAATGAGCAGTTCTTC.

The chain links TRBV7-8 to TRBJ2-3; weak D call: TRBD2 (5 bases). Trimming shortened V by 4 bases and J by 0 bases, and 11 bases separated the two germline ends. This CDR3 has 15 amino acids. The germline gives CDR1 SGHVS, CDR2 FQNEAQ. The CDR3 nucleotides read TGTGCCAGCAGCTGGGCTAGCTCTAGCACAGATACGCAGTATTTT. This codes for CASSWASSSTDTQYF.

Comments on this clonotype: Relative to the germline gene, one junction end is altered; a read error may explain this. The CDR3 spells CASSPTGVGGSYEQCF. In DNA, the CDR3 is TGTGCCAGCAGCCCCACAGGGGTCGGAGGGTCCTACGAGCAGTGCTTC. The rearrangement uses TRBV3-1 and TRBJ2-7; a weak D match, TRBD1 (7 bases). The CDR3 has 16 amino acids. Per germline, CDR1 LGHDT and CDR2 YNNKEL (reference sequence).